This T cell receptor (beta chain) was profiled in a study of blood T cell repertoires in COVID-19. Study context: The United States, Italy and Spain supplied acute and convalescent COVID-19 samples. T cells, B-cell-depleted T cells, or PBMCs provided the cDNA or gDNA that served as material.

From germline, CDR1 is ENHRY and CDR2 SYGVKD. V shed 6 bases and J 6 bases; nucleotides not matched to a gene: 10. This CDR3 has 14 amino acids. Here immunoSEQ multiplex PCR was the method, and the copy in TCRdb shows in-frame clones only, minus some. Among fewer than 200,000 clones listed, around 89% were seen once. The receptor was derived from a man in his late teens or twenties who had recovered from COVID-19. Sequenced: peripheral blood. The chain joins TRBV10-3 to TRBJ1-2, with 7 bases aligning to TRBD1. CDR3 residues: CAIRSTGVVHGYTF. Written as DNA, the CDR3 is TGTGCCATCAGATCAACAGGGGTAGTCCATGGCTACACCTTC.